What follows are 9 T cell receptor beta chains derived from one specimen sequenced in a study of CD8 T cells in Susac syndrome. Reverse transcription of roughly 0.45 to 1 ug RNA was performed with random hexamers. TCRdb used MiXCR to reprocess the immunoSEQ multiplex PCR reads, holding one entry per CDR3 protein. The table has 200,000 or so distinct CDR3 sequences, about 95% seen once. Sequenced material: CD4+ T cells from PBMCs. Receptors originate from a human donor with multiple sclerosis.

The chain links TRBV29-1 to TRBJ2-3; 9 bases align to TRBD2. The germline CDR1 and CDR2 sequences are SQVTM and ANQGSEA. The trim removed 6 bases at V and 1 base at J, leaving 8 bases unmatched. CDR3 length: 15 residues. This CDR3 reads CSVGTGTSRTDTQYF. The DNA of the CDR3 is TGCAGCGTAGGAACCGGGACTAGCCGCACAGATACGCAGTATTTT.

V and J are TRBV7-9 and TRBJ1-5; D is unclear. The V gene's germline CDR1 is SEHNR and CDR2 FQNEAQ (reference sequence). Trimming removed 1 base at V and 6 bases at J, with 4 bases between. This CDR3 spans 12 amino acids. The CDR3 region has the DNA TGTGCCAGCAGCTTAGATGGTCAGCCCCAGCATTTT. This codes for CASSLDGQPQHF.

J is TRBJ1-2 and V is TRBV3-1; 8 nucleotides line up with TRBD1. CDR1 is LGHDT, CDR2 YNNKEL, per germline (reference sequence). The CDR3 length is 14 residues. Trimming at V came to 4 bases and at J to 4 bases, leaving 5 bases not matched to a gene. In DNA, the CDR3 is TGTGCCAGCAGCCCGCGAGGGACAGGCTATGGCTACACCTTC. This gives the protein CASSPRGTGYGYTF.

The CDR3 is CASSWQDEQFF. The CDR3 DNA reads as TGTGCCAGCAGTTGGCAGGATGAGCAGTTCTTC. This chain links TRBV9 with TRBJ2-1, with unresolved D. This CDR3 contains 11 residues. Trimming stripped 5 bases from V and 8 bases from J, with 8 bases between. The germline V gene encodes CDR1 SGDLS and CDR2 YYNGEE.

The CDR3 DNA sequence: TGTGCCAGCAGTTTATACAGGGAGGATGAAGCTTTCTTT. Protein sequence: CASSLYREDEAFF. The chain carries TRBV27 and TRBJ1-1, with TRBD1 as a possible D gene (6 bases). The germline V and J ends were trimmed by 1 base and 7 bases, with 10 bases remaining between them. CDR3 length equals 13 residues. Germline V gives CDR1 MNHEY, CDR2 SMNVEV (reference sequence).

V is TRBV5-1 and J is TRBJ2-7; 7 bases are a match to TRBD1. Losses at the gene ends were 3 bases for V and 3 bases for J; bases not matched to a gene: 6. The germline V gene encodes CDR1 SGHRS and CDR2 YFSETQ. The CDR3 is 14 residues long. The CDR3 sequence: CASSSSTGVYEQYF. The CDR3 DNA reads TGCGCCAGCAGCTCATCAACAGGGGTCTACGAGCAGTACTTC.

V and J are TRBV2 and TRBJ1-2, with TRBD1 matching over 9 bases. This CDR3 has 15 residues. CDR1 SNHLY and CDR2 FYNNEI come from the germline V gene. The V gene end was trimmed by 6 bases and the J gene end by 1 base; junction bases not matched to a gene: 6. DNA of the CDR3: TGTGCCAGCAGCCCCGGGACAGGGAGTAACTATGGCTACACCTTC. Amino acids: CASSPGTGSNYGYTF.

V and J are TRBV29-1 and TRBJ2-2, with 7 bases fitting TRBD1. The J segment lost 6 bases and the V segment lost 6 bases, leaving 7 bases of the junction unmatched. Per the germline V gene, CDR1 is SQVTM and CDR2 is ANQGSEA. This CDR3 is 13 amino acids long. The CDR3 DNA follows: TGCAGCGTCCTAACGACAGGGCCCGGGGAGCTGTTTTTT. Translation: CSVLTTGPGELFF.

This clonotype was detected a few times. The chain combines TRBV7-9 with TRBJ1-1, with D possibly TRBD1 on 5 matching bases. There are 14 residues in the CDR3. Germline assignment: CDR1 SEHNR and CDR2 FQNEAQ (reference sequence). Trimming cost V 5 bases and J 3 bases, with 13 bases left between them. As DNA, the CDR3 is TGTGCCAGCAGCCCCACAGGCGGGGACACTGAAGCTTTCTTT. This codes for CASSPTGGDTEAFF.